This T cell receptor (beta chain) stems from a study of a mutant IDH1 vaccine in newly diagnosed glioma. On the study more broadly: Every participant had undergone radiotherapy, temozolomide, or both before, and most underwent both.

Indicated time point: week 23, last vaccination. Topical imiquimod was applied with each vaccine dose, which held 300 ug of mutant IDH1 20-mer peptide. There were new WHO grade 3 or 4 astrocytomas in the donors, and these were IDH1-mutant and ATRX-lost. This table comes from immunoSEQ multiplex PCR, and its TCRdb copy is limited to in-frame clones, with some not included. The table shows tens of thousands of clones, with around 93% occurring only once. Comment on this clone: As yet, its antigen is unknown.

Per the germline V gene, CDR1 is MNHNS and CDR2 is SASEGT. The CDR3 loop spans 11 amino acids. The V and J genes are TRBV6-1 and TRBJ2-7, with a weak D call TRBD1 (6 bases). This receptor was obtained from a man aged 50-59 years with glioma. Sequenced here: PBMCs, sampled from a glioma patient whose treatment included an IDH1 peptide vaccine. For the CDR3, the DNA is TGTGCAGCCCAGGGGACCTACGAGCAGTACTTC. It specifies CAAQGTYEQYF.